These 18 T cell receptor beta chains originate from one sample sequenced in a study of cytomegalovirus exposure and HLA in healthy donors. The PCR was carried out with 60 Vbeta primers and 13 Jbeta primers. The repertoire was sequenced with immunoSEQ multiplex PCR; TCRdb's copy has only in-frame clones and lacks some. The sample holds 150,000 or so clones, around three quarters seen once. Specimen: PBMCs. The receptor source for this set is a middle-aged woman in good health and CMV-seronegative.

This chain connects TRBV2 to TRBJ2-1, with TRBD2 as a possible D gene (5 bases). V gave up 8 bases and J gave up 2 bases, with 19 bases separating them. CDR3 length equals 16 residues. CDR1 and CDR2 from the germline V gene are SNHLY and FYNNEI. CDR3 sequence: CASSRPRDSAYNEQFF. Written as DNA, the CDR3 is TGTGCCAGCTCCAGACCGAGGGATTCAGCCTACAATGAGCAGTTCTTC.

CDR3 protein: CASSEPGSTEAFF. CDR3 bases: TGTGCCAGCAGTGAACCGGGGTCCACTGAAGCTTTCTTT. V gene TRBV6-5 combines with J gene TRBJ1-1; no definite D call. CDR3 size: 13 residues. Germline CDR1 MNHEY, CDR2 SVGAGI. With 5 bases removed from V and 4 bases from J, the gap between germline ends came to 11 bases.

The rearrangement joins TRBV6-6 to TRBJ2-1; D might be TRBD1 (6 bases). The CDR3 length is 14 residues. V was trimmed by 4 bases and J by 5 bases, leaving 12 bases between them. Germline V gives CDR1 MNHNY, CDR2 SVGAGI (reference sequence). This chain's CDR3 is CASSSRGSDNEQFF. CDR3 sequence (DNA): TGTGCCAGCAGTTCCAGGGGCTCGGACAATGAGCAGTTCTTC.

The V call is TRBV18, the J call TRBJ2-1; TRBD1 agrees at 9 bases. The V gene end was trimmed by 5 bases and the J gene end by 3 bases; junction bases not matched to a gene: 5. Germline CDR1 reads KGHSH; CDR2 reads LQKENI. This CDR3 spans 15 amino acids. The CDR3 DNA reads TGTGCCAGCTCAAAAGGACAGGGGAGCTACAATGAGCAGTTCTTC. It translates to CASSKGQGSYNEQFF.

V is TRBV5-1 and J is TRBJ2-3; D might be TRBD2 (6 bases). CDR1 SGHRS and CDR2 YFSETQ come from the germline V gene. This CDR3 spans 16 amino acids. With 0 bases removed from V and 1 base from J, the gap between germline ends came to 12 bases. CDR3 DNA sequence: TGCGCCAGCAGCTTGGACCCGGGGGAAGGCACAGATACGCAGTATTTT. This translates into CASSLDPGEGTDTQYF.

V and J are TRBV7-9 and TRBJ2-5; tentative D call: TRBD1 (7 bases). The CDR3 spans 15 residues. The germline V gene has CDR1 SEHNR and CDR2 FQNEAQ (reference sequence). The V end was cut by 3 bases, the J end by 2 bases, with 13 bases between. The CDR3 protein is CASSLGGTVQETQYF. CDR3 nucleotides: TGTGCCAGCAGCTTGGGCGGGACAGTACAAGAGACCCAGTACTTC.

This clone was counted a few times. The chain combines TRBV28 with TRBJ1-2; 9 nucleotides agree with TRBD1. CDR1 is MDHEN, CDR2 SYDVKM, per germline. V trimming: 5 bases; J trimming: 3 bases; junction bases outside the gene matches: 4. There are 14 residues in the CDR3. The CDR3 sequence is CASSEQGAYYGYTF. DNA of the CDR3: TGTGCCAGCAGTGAACAGGGGGCGTACTATGGCTACACCTTC.

V gene TRBV7-6 combines with J gene TRBJ2-1; the D is unclear. V was pared by 0 bases and J by 0 bases, with 9 bases between. This CDR3 contains 16 residues. CDR1 and CDR2 from the germline V gene are SGHVS and FNYEAQ. DNA for the CDR3: TGTGCCAGCAGCTTAGCGCCCGCCAGCTCCTACAATGAGCAGTTCTTC. This sequence encodes CASSLAPASSYNEQFF.

This clone was seen a single time. The chain has TRBV5-6 and TRBJ2-1, with D maybe TRBD2 (6 bases). The germline V gene encodes CDR1 SGHDT and CDR2 YYEEEE. Trimming pared 2 bases from V and 6 bases from J, leaving 9 bases between. This CDR3 is 13 amino acids long. The CDR3, as DNA: TGTGCCAGCAGCTTACGGGACTTCAATGAGCAGTTCTTC. The encoded protein is CASSLRDFNEQFF. Together with reference TRBV5-6 and TRBJ2-1, the CDR3 gives the full variable domain: DAGVTQSPTHLIKTRGQQVTLRCSPKSGHDTVSWYQQALGQGPQFIFQYYEEEERQRGNFPDRFSGHQFPNYSSELNVNALLLGDSALYLCASSLRDFNEQFFGPGTRLTVL.

The sample holds a few counts of this clone. The chain couples TRBV27 to TRBJ1-6; D gene uncertain. CDR1 MNHEY and CDR2 SMNVEV come from the germline V gene (reference sequence). V dropped 1 base and J dropped 5 bases, with 12 bases sitting between them. The CDR3 is 16 residues long. The CDR3 here is CASSLFSGIHNSPLHF. In DNA, the CDR3 is TGTGCCAGCAGTTTATTTTCGGGGATTCATAATTCACCCCTCCACTTT.

This clone is a singleton in its sample. The J gene is TRBJ1-1, the V gene TRBV28, with D uncertain. Germline CDR1 is MDHEN and CDR2 is SYDVKM. The CDR3 runs 12 residues. V was shortened by 8 bases and J by 11 bases, with 18 bases between the two germline ends. The CDR3 protein is CASQDTLRRAFF. CDR3 DNA sequence: TGTGCCAGCCAAGACACGTTAAGGAGGGCTTTCTTT.

The rearrangement joins TRBV10-3 to TRBJ2-7; 8 bases agree with TRBD1. This CDR3 is built from 17 residues. Germline trimming cut 1 base from V and 2 bases from J; bases unmatched to any gene: 10. CDR1 ENHRY and CDR2 SYGVKD come from the germline V gene. In DNA, the CDR3 is TGTGCCATCAGTGAGTATCTCCCACAGGGGGAGACCTACGAGCAGTACTTC. It translates to CAISEYLPQGETYEQYF.

The chain recombines TRBV5-4 with TRBJ2-3, with a tentative D call TRBD1 (6 bases). There are 16 residues in the CDR3. CDR1 is SGHNT, CDR2 YYREEE, per germline (reference sequence). The ends were cut back, 5 bases at V and 6 bases at J, with 22 bases in the middle. This CDR3 is CASRQGFGVSLDTQYF. The CDR3 DNA sequence: TGTGCCAGCAGACAGGGCTTTGGGGTTTCGCTTGATACGCAGTATTTT. Full variable domain (rest looked up from reference TRBV5-4 and TRBJ2-3): ETGVTQSPTHLIKTRGQQVTLRCSSQSGHNTVSWYQQALGQGPQFIFQYYREEENGRGNFPPRFSGLQFPNYSSELNVNALELDDSALYLCASRQGFGVSLDTQYFGPGTRLTVL.

The chain employs TRBV27 and TRBJ1-6; 7 nucleotides align to TRBD1. CDR1 and CDR2 from the germline V gene are MNHEY and SMNVEV (reference sequence). The CDR3 loop spans 15 amino acids. The V gene end was trimmed by 5 bases and the J gene end by 10 bases; junction bases not matched to a gene: 11. CDR3 nucleotide sequence: TGTGCCAGCAGTAGCCGACAGGGAATTAGATCACCCCTCCACTTT. Translated: CASSSRQGIRSPLHF.

V is TRBV7-8 and J is TRBJ2-2, with D maybe TRBD2 (5 bases). This CDR3 has 16 residues. The germline CDR1 and CDR2 sequences are SGHVS and FQNEAQ. V was clipped by 1 base and J by 3 bases, with 12 bases between them. The CDR3 sequence: CASSLDAGAHTGELFF. The DNA of the CDR3 is TGTGCCAGCAGCTTAGATGCGGGTGCGCACACCGGGGAGCTGTTTTTT.

The gene calls are TRBV4-1 and TRBJ2-3, with D tentatively TRBD2 (6 bases). V lost 2 bases to trimming and J lost 3 bases, with 12 bases between them. Per the germline V gene, CDR1 is MGHRA and CDR2 is YSYEKL. There are 15 residues in the CDR3. CDR3 nucleotide sequence: TGCGCCAGCAGCCAAAGGGTCGGGGGAACAGATACGCAGTATTTT. Translating gives CASSQRVGGTDTQYF.

As concerns this clone: Within the sample, other DNA sequences also encode this same CDR3. V is TRBV5-1 and J is TRBJ2-1; TRBD1 matches 9 bases. Germline values: CDR1 SGHRS, CDR2 YFSETQ. The CDR3 is 17 residues long. J gave up 8 bases and V 0 bases, and 12 bases lay outside the gene matches. The CDR3 spells CASSLAPSGQGWYEQFF. CDR3 in DNA: TGCGCCAGCAGCTTGGCCCCGTCGGGACAGGGTTGGTATGAGCAGTTCTTC.

The chain joins TRBV12-5 to TRBJ2-1; 10 bases agree with TRBD2. Germline CDR1 is LGHNT and CDR2 is FRNRAP. V trimming: 6 bases; J trimming: 5 bases; junction bases outside the gene matches: 10. CDR3 length: 16 residues. The CDR3, as DNA: TGTGCTAGTGGATACACCGGGACTAGCGCGAACAATGAGCAGTTCTTC. This gives the protein CASGYTGTSANNEQFF.